The sample holds a few counts of the clone carrying this T cell receptor beta chain. The data belong to a study of blood T cell repertoires in COVID-19. Study-wide background: From the United States, Italy and Spain came samples of acute and convalescent COVID-19. PBMCs, B-cell-depleted T cells, or T cells provided the cDNA or gDNA that made up the material.

Original methodology: The assay estimated nucleated cells by amplifying reference gene primers. Generated by immunoSEQ multiplex PCR, the TCRdb table keeps only in-frame clones and is missing some. The V and J calls and clone size were taken over from that table, and D and trimming were inferred from the DNA. The repertoire holds hundreds of thousands of clones, about 83% seen once, with 8.2% in the top ten. V lost 6 bases, J lost 5 bases, and 13 bases lay in between. The CDR3 runs to 14 residues. Germline V gives CDR1 SNHLY, CDR2 FYNNEI. This chain links TRBV2 with TRBJ2-2; no firm D call. Sequences were obtained from peripheral blood. This clonotype was sampled from a woman aged 50 to 60 with acute or convalescent COVID-19. CDR3 bases: TGTGCCAGCAGCGCCGTACTTGCGACCGGGGAGCTGTTTTTT. This translates into CASSAVLATGELFF. The whole variable domain, remainder taken from reference TRBV2 and TRBJ2-2, is EPEVTQTPSHQVTQMGQEVILRCVPISNHLYFYWYRQILGQKVEFLVSFYNNEISEKSEIFDDQFSVERPDGSNFTLKIRSTKLEDSAMYFCASSAVLATGELFFGEGSRLTVL.